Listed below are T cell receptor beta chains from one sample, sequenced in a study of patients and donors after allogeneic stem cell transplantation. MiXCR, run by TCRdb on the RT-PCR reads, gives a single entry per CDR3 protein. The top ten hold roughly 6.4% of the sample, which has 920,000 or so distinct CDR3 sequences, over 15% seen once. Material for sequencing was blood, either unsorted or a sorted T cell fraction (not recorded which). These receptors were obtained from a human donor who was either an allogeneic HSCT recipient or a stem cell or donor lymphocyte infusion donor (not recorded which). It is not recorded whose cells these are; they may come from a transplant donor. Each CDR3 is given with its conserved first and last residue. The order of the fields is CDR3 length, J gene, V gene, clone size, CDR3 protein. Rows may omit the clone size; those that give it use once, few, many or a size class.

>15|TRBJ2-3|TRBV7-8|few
CASRSSMGGTDTQYF
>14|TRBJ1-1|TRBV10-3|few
CAIQGAGRDTEAFF
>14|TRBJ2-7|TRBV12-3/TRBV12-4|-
CASSFSDRVGEQYF
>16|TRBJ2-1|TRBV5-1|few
CASSLILGGGNNEQFF
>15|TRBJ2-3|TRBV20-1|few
CSVSATSGGDDTQYF
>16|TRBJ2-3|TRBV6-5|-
CASSYSGTSLADTQYF
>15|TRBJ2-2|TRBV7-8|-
CASSHPDRSTGELFF
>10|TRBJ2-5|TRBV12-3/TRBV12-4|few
CASMGETQYF
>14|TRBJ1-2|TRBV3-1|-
CASSGTLGVTGYTF
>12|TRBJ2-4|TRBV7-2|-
CASSLGASVGDF
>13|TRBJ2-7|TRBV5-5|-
CASSIDNPYEQYF
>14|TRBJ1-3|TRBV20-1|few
CSARARVYGNTIYF
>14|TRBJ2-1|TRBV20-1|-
CSASTGPSYNEQFF
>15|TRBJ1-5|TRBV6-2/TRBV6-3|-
CASSYSGLPNQPQHF
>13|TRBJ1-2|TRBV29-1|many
CSVEEPIMGGYTF
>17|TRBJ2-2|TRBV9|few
CASSHVRVALNTGELFF
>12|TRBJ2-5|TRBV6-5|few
CASSGTPRTQYF
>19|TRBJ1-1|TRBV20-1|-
CSARVPRGGTPKTYTEAFF
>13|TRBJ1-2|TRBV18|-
CASSLRAGYGYTF
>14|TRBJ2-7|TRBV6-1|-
CASRLSGSKSEQYF
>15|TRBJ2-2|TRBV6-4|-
CASPTIANYAGELFF
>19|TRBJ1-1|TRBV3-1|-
CASSQGPGRVSRRNTEAFF
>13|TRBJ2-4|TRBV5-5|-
CASSETSGSVKYF
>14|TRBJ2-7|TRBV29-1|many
CSVDSAGGPYEQYF